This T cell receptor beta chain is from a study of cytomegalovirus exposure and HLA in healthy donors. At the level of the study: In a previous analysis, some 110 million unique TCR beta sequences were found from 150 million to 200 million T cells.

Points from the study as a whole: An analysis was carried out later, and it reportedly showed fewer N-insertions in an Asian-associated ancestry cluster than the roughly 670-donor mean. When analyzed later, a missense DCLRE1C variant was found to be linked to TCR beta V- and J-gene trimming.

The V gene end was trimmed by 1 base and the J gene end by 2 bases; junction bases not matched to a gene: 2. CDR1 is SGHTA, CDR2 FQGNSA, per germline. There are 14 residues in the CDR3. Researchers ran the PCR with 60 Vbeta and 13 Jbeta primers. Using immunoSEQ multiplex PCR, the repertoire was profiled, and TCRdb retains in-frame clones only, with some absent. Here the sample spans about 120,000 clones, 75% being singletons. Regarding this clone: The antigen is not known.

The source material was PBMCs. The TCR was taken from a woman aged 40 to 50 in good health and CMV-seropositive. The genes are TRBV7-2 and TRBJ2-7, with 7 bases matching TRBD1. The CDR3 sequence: CASSLDGTAYEQYF. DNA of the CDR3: TGTGCCAGCAGCTTAGATGGGACAGCCTACGAGCAGTACTTC.